This TCR beta chain was observed in a study of blood T cell repertoires in COVID-19. Study-wide context: T cells, B-cell-depleted T cells, or PBMCs provided the cDNA or gDNA that served as material.

V lost 4 bases, J lost 0 bases, and 20 bases lay in between. This CDR3 comprises 18 residues. Germline CDR1 is SGHTA and CDR2 is FQGNSA. The repertoire was sequenced with immunoSEQ multiplex PCR; TCRdb's copy has only in-frame clones and lacks some. There are 70,000 to 90,000 clones in the sample; 85% to 90% occur only once, and roughly 8% lies in the top ten. This sequence joins TRBV7-2 and TRBJ2-3; a possible D gene is TRBD2 (5 bases). This clonotype originated in a man at least 80 years old with active or convalescent COVID-19. The sequencing input was peripheral blood. The CDR3 sequence is CASSSRARSPFSTDTQYF. CDR3 DNA: TGTGCCAGCAGCTCGCGGGCCCGCTCACCTTTTAGCACAGATACGCAGTATTTT.